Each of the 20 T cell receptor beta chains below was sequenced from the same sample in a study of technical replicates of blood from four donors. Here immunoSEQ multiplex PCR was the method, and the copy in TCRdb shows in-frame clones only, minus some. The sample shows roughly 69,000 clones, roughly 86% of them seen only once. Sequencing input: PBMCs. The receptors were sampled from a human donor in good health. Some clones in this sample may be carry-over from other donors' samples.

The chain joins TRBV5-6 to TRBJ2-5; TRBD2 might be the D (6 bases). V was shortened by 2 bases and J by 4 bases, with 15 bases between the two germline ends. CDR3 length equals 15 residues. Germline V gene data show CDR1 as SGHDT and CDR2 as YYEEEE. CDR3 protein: CASSFRELGGETQYF. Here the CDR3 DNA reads TGTGCCAGCAGCTTCCGGGAGCTTGGGGGAGAGACCCAGTACTTC.

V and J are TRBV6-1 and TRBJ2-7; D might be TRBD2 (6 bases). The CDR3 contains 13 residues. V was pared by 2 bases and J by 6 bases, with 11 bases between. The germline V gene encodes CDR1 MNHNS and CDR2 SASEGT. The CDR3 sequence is CASSERGLSEQYF. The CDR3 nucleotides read TGTGCCAGCAGTGAAAGGGGACTCAGCGAGCAGTACTTC.

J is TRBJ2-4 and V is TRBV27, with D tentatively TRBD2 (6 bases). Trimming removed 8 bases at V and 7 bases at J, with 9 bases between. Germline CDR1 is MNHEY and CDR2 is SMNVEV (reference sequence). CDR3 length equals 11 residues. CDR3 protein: CASQRGNIQYF. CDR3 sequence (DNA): TGTGCCAGCCAACGGGGGAACATTCAGTACTTC.

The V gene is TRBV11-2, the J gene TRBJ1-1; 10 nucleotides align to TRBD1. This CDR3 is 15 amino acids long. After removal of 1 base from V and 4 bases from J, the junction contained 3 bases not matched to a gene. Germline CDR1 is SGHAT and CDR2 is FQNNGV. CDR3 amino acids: CASSLGTGGITEAFF. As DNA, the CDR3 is TGTGCCAGCAGCTTAGGGACAGGGGGTATCACTGAAGCTTTCTTT.

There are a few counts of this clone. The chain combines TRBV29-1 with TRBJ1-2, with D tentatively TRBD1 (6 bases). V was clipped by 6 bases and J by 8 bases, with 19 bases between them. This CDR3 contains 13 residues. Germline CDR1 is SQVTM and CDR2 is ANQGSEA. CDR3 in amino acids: CSVTLGGEGGYTF. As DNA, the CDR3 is TGCAGCGTCACCTTAGGGGGGGAGGGCGGCTACACCTTC.

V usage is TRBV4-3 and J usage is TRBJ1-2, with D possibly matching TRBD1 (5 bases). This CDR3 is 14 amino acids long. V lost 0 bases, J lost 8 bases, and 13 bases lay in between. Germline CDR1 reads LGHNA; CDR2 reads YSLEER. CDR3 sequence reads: CASSQDRGLGGYTF. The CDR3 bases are TGCGCCAGCAGCCAAGATAGGGGATTAGGGGGCTACACCTTC.

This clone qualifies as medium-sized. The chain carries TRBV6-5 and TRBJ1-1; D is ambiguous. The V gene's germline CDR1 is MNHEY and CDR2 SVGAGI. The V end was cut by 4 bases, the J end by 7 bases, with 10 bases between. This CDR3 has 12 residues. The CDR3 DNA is TGTGCCAGCAGTTCCATCACTTATGAAGCTTTCTTT. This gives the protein CASSSITYEAFF.

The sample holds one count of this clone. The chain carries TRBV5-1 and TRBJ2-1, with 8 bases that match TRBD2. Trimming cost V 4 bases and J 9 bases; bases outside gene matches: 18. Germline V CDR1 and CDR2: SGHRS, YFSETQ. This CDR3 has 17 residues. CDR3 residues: CASSKTRSGGAVSEQFF. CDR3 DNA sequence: TGCGCCAGCAGCAAAACCCGGTCCGGGGGGGCGGTATCTGAGCAGTTCTTC.

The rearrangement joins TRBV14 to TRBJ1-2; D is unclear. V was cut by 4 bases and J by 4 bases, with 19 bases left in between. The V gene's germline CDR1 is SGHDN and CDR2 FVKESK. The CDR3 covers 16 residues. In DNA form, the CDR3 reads TGTGCCAGCAGCCCCCAAAAGCGAGGCAGCCTCTATGGCTACACCTTC. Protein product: CASSPQKRGSLYGYTF. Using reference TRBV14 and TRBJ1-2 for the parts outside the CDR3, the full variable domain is EAGVTQFPSHSVIEKGQTVTLRCDPISGHDNLYWYRRVMGKEIKFLLHFVKESKQDESGMPNNRFLAERTGGTYSTLKVQPAELEDSGVYFCASSPQKRGSLYGYTFGSGTRLTVV.

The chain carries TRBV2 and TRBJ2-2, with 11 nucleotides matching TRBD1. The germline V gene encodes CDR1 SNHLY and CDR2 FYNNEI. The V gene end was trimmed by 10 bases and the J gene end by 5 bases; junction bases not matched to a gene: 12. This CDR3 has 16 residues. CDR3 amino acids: CATSDRGLIGTGELFF. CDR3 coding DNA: TGTGCCACCTCGGACAGGGGGCTTATTGGAACCGGGGAGCTGTTTTTT.

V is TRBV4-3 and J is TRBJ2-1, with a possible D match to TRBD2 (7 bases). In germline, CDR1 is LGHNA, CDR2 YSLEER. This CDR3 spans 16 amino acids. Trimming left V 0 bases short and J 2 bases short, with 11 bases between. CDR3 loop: CASSQDLGGAYNEQFF. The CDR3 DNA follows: TGCGCCAGCAGCCAAGATTTAGGGGGGGCCTACAATGAGCAGTTCTTC.

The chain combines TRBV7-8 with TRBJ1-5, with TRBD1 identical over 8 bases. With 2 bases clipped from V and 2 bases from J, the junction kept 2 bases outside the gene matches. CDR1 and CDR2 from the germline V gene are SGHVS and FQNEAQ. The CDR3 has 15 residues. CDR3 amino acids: CASSLTGGGNQPQHF. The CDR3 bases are TGTGCCAGCAGCTTAACAGGGGGAGGCAATCAGCCCCAGCATTTT.

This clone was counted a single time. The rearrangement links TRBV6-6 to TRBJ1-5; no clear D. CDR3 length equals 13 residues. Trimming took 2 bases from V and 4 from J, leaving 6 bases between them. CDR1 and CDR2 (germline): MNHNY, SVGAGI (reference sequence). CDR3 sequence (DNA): TGTGCCAGCAGTTACAACGGGAATCAGCCCCAGCATTTT. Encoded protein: CASSYNGNQPQHF.

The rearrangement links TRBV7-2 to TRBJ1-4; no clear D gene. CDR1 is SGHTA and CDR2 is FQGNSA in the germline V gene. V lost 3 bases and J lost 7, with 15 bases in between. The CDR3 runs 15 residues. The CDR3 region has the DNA TGTGCCAGCAGCTTTACTCGGTCAAGCGGTGAAAAACTGTTTTTT. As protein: CASSFTRSSGEKLFF.

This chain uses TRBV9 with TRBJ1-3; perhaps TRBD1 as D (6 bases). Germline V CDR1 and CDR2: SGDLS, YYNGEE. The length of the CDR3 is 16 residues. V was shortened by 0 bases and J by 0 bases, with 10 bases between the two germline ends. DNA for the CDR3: TGTGCCAGCAGCGTAGGACAGGCAATCTCTGGAAACACCATATATTTT. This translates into CASSVGQAISGNTIYF.

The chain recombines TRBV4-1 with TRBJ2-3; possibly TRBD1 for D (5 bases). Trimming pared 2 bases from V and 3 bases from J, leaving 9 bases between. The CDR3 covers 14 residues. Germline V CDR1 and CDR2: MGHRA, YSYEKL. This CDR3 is CASSQRGSTDTQYF. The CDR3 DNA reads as TGCGCCAGCAGCCAAAGGGGTTCTACAGATACGCAGTATTTT.

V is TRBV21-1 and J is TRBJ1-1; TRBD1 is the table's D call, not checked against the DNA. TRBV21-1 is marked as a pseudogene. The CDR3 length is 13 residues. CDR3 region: CASSRGQGIEAFF. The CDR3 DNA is TGTGCCAGCAGCAGGGGACAGGGGATTGAAGCTTTCTTT.

The DNA for the CDR3 is TGTGCCAGCTCTCCCAGGGGGAACACTGAAGCTTTCTTT. As protein: CASSPRGNTEAFF. The chain uses TRBV18 and TRBJ1-1; tentative D call: TRBD1 (6 bases). Trimming took off 6 bases at V and 1 base at J, with 9 bases between the two ends. Germline lookup yields CDR1 KGHSH and CDR2 LQKENI. The CDR3 consists of 13 residues.

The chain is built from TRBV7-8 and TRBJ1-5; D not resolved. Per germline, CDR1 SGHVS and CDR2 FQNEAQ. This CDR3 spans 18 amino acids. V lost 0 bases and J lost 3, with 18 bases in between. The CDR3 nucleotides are TGTGCCAGCAGCTTAGCCGAGGGAGGAATGAAACTCAATCAGCCCCAGCATTTT. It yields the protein CASSLAEGGMKLNQPQHF.

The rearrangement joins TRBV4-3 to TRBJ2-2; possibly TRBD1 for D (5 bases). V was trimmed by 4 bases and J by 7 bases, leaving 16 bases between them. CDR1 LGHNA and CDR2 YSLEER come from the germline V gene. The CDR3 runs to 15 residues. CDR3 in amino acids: CASSPSRAFGGELFF. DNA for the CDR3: TGCGCCAGCAGCCCCAGCAGGGCTTTTGGCGGGGAGCTGTTTTTT.